The 13 T cell receptor beta chains in this list originate from one sample, sequenced in a study of CXCR3-negative and CXCR3-positive naive CD8 T cells. UMI-labeled 5' RACE TRB cDNA libraries were prepared from the cells. Reprocessing the 5' RACE reads, TCRdb reports a single entry for every CDR3 protein and omits DNA. Recorded for this sample: roughly 89,000 distinct CDR3 sequences. The sequencing input was naive CXCR3- CD8+ T cells from blood. Subset: CD45RO-CCR7+CD27+CD95- naive CD8+ T cells lacking CXCR3 (TNR3-). These receptors originate from a human donor in good health. Some clones in this sample may be carry-over from other donors' samples.

This chain joins TRBV28 and TRBJ2-7; as DNA is missing, the TRBD1 call by TCRdb cannot be tested. Germline loops: CDR1 MDHEN, CDR2 SYDVKM. This CDR3 is built from 11 residues. The CDR3 region is CASSPPGEQYF.

The gene calls are TRBV29-1 and TRBJ2-1; TCRdb's D call of TRBD2 is untestable without DNA. Per germline, CDR1 SQVTM and CDR2 ANQGSEA. This CDR3 is built from 13 residues. The CDR3 loop reads CSVRREEDNEQFF.

V usage is TRBV28 and J usage is TRBJ1-1; TCRdb gives TRBD1 as the D gene, but with no DNA this cannot be confirmed. CDR3 length equals 17 residues. The germline gives CDR1 MDHEN, CDR2 SYDVKM. CDR3 sequence: CASSPPPPTVLNTEAFF.

V gene TRBV29-1 combines with J gene TRBJ2-4; TCRdb names TRBD1, which stays unverified in the absence of DNA. The CDR3 sequence is 14 residues long. From germline, CDR1 is SQVTM and CDR2 ANQGSEA. CDR3: CSVEVAGTTLIQYF.

The gene calls are TRBV9 and TRBJ2-1. The CDR3 totals 15 residues. Looked up from germline, CDR1 is SGDLS and CDR2 is YYNGEE. This CDR3 is CASSGSGRSYNEQFF.

J is TRBJ2-7 and V is TRBV12-3 or TRBV12-4; with no DNA, the TCRdb D assignment of TRBD1 cannot be verified. The CDR3 runs to 15 residues. CDR3 in amino acids: CASSFGQGGLYEQYF.

The chain links TRBV9 to TRBJ2-5. Germline V gene lookup returns CDR1 SGDLS and CDR2 YYNGEE. CDR3 length equals 14 residues. The CDR3 is CASSVSGNQETQYF.

The rearrangement joins TRBV7-9 to TRBJ2-7; TCRdb indicates TRBD2, and absent DNA this call remains unverified. Germline lookup yields CDR1 SEHNR and CDR2 FQNEAQ (reference sequence). This CDR3 spans 16 amino acids. CDR3 sequence: CASSLALAGGDYEQYF.

The chain combines TRBV5-1 with TRBJ2-7; as DNA is missing, the TRBD1 call by TCRdb cannot be tested. The CDR3 has 15 residues. Germline V gene sequence: CDR1 SGHRS, CDR2 YFSETQ. Here the CDR3 reads CASSPTGTGVYEQYF.

This chain joins TRBV28 and TRBJ2-7; TCRdb's assignment of TRBD1 cannot be checked, as there is no DNA. Germline CDR1 and CDR2: MDHEN and SYDVKM. This CDR3 region has 13 residues. The CDR3 sequence: CASSFRPGNEQYF.

This chain connects TRBV15 to TRBJ2-7; TCRdb names TRBD1, which stays unverified in the absence of DNA. This CDR3 is built from 15 residues. Germline-derived CDR1 and CDR2 are LNHNV and YYDKDF (reference sequence). CDR3 amino acids: CATSRAGTGSYEQYF.

V and J are TRBV7-6 and TRBJ2-1; no DNA is available, so the TRBD2 call from TCRdb remains unchecked. Germline V gene data show CDR1 as SGHVS and CDR2 as FNYEAQ. The CDR3 totals 15 residues. CDR3 protein: CASSSDLSSYNEQFF.

The chain links TRBV6-5 to TRBJ2-1; the D gene TCRdb calls, TRBD2, cannot be checked with no DNA. This CDR3 has 14 residues. Germline V gene lookup returns CDR1 MNHEY and CDR2 SVGAGI. This chain's CDR3 is CASSSSGGVNEQFF.